This TCR beta chain was identified in a study of cytomegalovirus exposure and HLA in healthy donors. Whole-study results and caveats: Later analysis identified around 15,000 TCR beta sequences associated with HLA alleles, using a false discovery rate threshold of 0.05. Upon later analysis, TCR association rates were observed to vary by HLA locus, being highest for DRB1 and lowest for HLA-C. The availability of immune exposure information extended only to CMV serostatus.

The PCR used 60 Vbeta and 13 Jbeta primers. Produced via immunoSEQ multiplex PCR; TCRdb's table is partial and in-frame only. The data contain fewer than 200,000 clones, 82% of them seen just once; the ten biggest clones take up around 1.5%. Germline V CDR1 and CDR2: MNHEY, SVGAGI. The CDR3 spans 15 residues. J was trimmed by 5 bases and V by 6 bases; bases with no gene match: 11. As for this clone: Its cognate antigen is unknown.

Sequencing used PBMCs. The V gene is TRBV6-5, the J gene TRBJ2-5, with TRBD2 identical over 8 bases. The clonotype was recovered from a male donor in good health and CMV-seronegative. CDR3 protein: CASRRPGLARETQYF. The CDR3 DNA sequence: TGTGCCAGCAGACGACCCGGACTAGCCCGGGAGACCCAGTACTTC.